Each of the 29 T cell receptor beta chains below was sequenced from the same sample in a study of HIV-infected children after antiretroviral therapy interruption. A 3' RACE protocol on RNA, with unique molecular identifiers, produced the TCR library. TCRdb re-derived calls from the 3' RACE reads in MiXCR, one entry per CDR3 protein. The repertoire holds fewer than 45,000 distinct CDR3 sequences, around 7% seen once, with about 0.97% in the top ten. Treatment in this sample: PENTA 11 planned treatment interruption arm or continuous ART arm. Sequenced here: CD45RA+ CD4+ T cells from PBMCs, pooled from several time points, sampled from a donor given antiretroviral therapy, either interrupted or continuous. Subset: naive CD4+ CD45RA+ CD45RO- T cells. The receptors were gathered from a pool of human donors with HIV.

V is TRBV10-3 and J is TRBJ1-1, with 7 bases matching TRBD1. The V and J ends lost 6 bases and 0 bases, in that order; junction bases with no gene match: 4. CDR3 length equals 14 residues. Germline V gene lookup returns CDR1 ENHRY and CDR2 SYGVKD. Here the CDR3 DNA reads TGTGCCATCAGCCGGGACAGCTTGAACACTGAAGCTTTCTTT. Protein sequence: CAISRDSLNTEAFF.

The chain links TRBV5-1 to TRBJ1-1, with D unclear. Germline V gene lookup returns CDR1 SGHRS and CDR2 YFSETQ. V was cut by 0 bases and J by 3 bases, with 9 bases left in between. This CDR3 spans 14 amino acids. CDR3 amino acids: CASSLDLGDTEAFF. The DNA of the CDR3 is TGCGCCAGCAGCTTGGACCTGGGCGACACTGAAGCTTTCTTT.

The rearrangement joins TRBV27 to TRBJ2-1; TRBD1 matches at 7 bases. The junction had 8 bases not matched to a gene; V was cut back by 7 bases and J by 8 bases. The V gene's germline CDR1 is MNHEY and CDR2 SMNVEV (reference sequence). CDR3 size: 13 residues. The DNA for the CDR3 is TGTGCCAGCAAAGACAGGGTGGGATATGAGCAGTTCTTC. This sequence encodes CASKDRVGYEQFF.

This clonotype was recorded at least ten times. The chain uses TRBV20-1 and TRBJ1-2, with D possibly matching TRBD1 (5 bases). V shed 1 base and J shed 5 bases, with 11 bases lying between them. Germline lookup yields CDR1 DFQATT and CDR2 SNEGSKA (reference sequence). This CDR3 contains 13 residues. The chain's CDR3 is CSARARGGYGYTF. As DNA, the CDR3 is TGCAGTGCTAGAGCAAGGGGTGGTTATGGCTACACCTTC.

This clonotype has a count of ten or more. The chain couples TRBV27 to TRBJ2-7, with D perhaps TRBD1 or TRBD2 (5 bases each). V shed 5 bases and J shed 12 bases, with 23 bases lying between them. The CDR3 contains 14 residues. In germline, CDR1 is MNHEY, CDR2 SMNVEV (reference sequence). The CDR3 DNA follows: TGTGCCAGCAGTGAGCTAACCGGGACCCCCAATTTGTACTTC. It encodes CASSELTGTPNLYF.

This clonotype was recorded many times. The chain carries TRBV12-5 and TRBJ1-6; D perhaps matches TRBD1 (6 bases). V was trimmed by 0 bases and J by 8 bases, leaving 14 bases between them. Germline CDR1 reads LGHNT; CDR2 reads FRNRAP. This CDR3 contains 16 residues. The CDR3 DNA follows: TGTGCTAGTGGTTTGGTACTGGGGGGCTTGGATTCACCCCTCCACTTT. Amino acid sequence: CASGLVLGGLDSPLHF.

The V and J genes are TRBV4-1 and TRBJ1-4; no firm D call. Germline V lookup: CDR1 MGHRA, CDR2 YSYEKL. Between the trimmed V and J ends, which lost 4 bases and 0 bases, there was a span of 21 bases. There are 19 residues in the CDR3. Written as DNA, the CDR3 is TGCGCCAGCAGCCCATTGCGCACCAGCCGCTATGCAACTAATGAAAAACTGTTTTTT. It translates to CASSPLRTSRYATNEKLFF.

Many counts were recorded for this clonotype. The rearrangement links TRBV5-1 to TRBJ2-3, with a weak D call TRBD1 (5 bases). This CDR3 contains 15 residues. Trimming removed 5 bases at V and 2 bases at J, with 15 bases between. Germline V gene data show CDR1 as SGHRS and CDR2 as YFSETQ. This CDR3 reads CASRIEGHDTDTQYF. The CDR3 DNA follows: TGCGCCAGCAGAATCGAAGGACATGACACAGATACGCAGTATTTT.

The V and J genes are TRBV6-5 and TRBJ2-1, with a possible D match to TRBD2 (5 bases). CDR1 and CDR2 (germline): MNHEY, SVGAGI. The V end was cut by 2 bases, the J end by 4 bases, with 12 bases between. The CDR3 sequence is 15 residues long. Here the CDR3 DNA reads TGTGCCAGCAGTTACCGCACTAGGGAGTACAATGAGCAGTTCTTC. It codes for CASSYRTREYNEQFF.

For this clonotype: The junction differs from germline at one of its ends, possibly a read error. V usage is TRBV4-2 and J usage is TRBJ2-3; 11 bases fit TRBD1. Looked up from germline, CDR1 is LGHNA and CDR2 is YNFKEQ. This CDR3 is built from 15 residues. The CDR3 DNA reads TGTGCCAGCAGCCAAGGGACAGGGGGCGCAGAAACGCTGTATTTT. Translating gives CASSQGTGGAETLYF.

This clonotype has ten or more counts. The V gene is TRBV12-3 or TRBV12-4, the J gene TRBJ2-1, with D unclear. V dropped 4 bases and J dropped 5 bases, with 9 bases sitting between them. The length of the CDR3 is 13 residues. CDR3 sequence (DNA): TGTGCCAGCAGTTCACACGAGGACAATGAGCAGTTCTTC. Translating it yields CASSSHEDNEQFF.

The table lists this clonotype with many counts. This chain joins TRBV29-1 and TRBJ2-3, with 9 bases lining up with TRBD2. CDR3 length: 15 residues. Per the germline V gene, CDR1 is SQVTM and CDR2 is ANQGSEA. V trimming: 6 bases; J trimming: 3 bases; junction bases outside the gene matches: 10. Here the CDR3 reads CSVGRTSESTDTQYF. In nucleotides, the CDR3 is TGCAGCGTCGGAAGGACTAGCGAATCAACAGATACGCAGTATTTT.

This clonotype was seen ten or more times. The chain uses TRBV20-1 and TRBJ2-1; no clear D gene. Germline CDR1 reads DFQATT; CDR2 reads SNEGSKA (reference sequence). Trimming removed 5 bases from V and 8 bases from J, with 10 bases in between. The CDR3 loop spans 11 amino acids. The CDR3 loop is CSAFQVYEQFF. In DNA form, the CDR3 reads TGCAGTGCTTTTCAGGTTTATGAGCAGTTCTTC.

This clonotype was picked up many times. The J gene is TRBJ2-3, the V gene TRBV5-6; 10 nucleotides match TRBD2. Germline CDR1 is SGHDT and CDR2 is YYEEEE. The CDR3 runs to 21 residues. With 0 bases clipped from V and 4 bases from J, the junction kept 20 bases outside the gene matches. CDR3 DNA: TGTGCCAGCAGCTTGGTTGTGGGACTAGCGTCGAAGAAAAGGAAAGCAGATACGCAGTATTTT. Amino acids: CASSLVVGLASKKRKADTQYF.

This clonotype was recorded many times. The chain employs TRBV12-3 or TRBV12-4 and TRBJ1-5; D unresolved. The ends were cut back, 2 bases at V and 3 bases at J, with 8 bases in the middle. The length of the CDR3 is 14 residues. Written as DNA, the CDR3 is TGTGCCAGCAGTTTAAGAGCAACCAATCAGCCCCAGCATTTT. This gives the protein CASSLRATNQPQHF.

This clonotype was observed at least ten times. V is TRBV12-3 or TRBV12-4 and J is TRBJ2-5; D unclear. Trimming shortened V by 4 bases and J by 5 bases, and 11 bases separated the two germline ends. This CDR3 is built from 13 residues. CDR3 in DNA: TGTGCCAGCAGTTCCGAACAGAGCGAGACCCAGTACTTC. Amino acid sequence: CASSSEQSETQYF.

V usage is TRBV12-3 or TRBV12-4 and J usage is TRBJ2-5, with D perhaps matching TRBD2 (5 bases). The V and J ends lost 2 bases and 5 bases respectively, with 15 bases between them. The CDR3 loop spans 15 amino acids. This chain's CDR3 is CASSLQRLRRETQYF. In DNA form, the CDR3 reads TGTGCCAGCAGTTTACAGCGACTACGTAGGGAGACCCAGTACTTC.

In this sample, this clonotype turned up many times. The rearrangement links TRBV7-2 to TRBJ2-5; no definite D call. The ends were cut back, 4 bases at V and 2 bases at J, with 2 bases in the middle. The germline CDR1 and CDR2 sequences are SGHTA and FQGNSA. This CDR3 has 11 amino acids. CDR3 protein: CASSSQETQYF. CDR3 DNA: TGTGCCAGCAGCTCACAAGAGACCCAGTACTTC.

This chain uses TRBV28 with TRBJ2-1; 15 nucleotides align to TRBD2. The CDR3 has 16 amino acids. Germline V CDR1 and CDR2: MDHEN, SYDVKM. Trimming removed 4 bases from V and 6 bases from J; junction bases left unmatched: 4. CDR3 bases: TGTGCCAGCAGTTGGACTAGCGGGAGGGGTGGCAATGAGCAGTTCTTC. Translation: CASSWTSGRGGNEQFF.

This clonotype was observed at least ten times. This chain links TRBV20-1 with TRBJ2-7; 11 bases are a match to TRBD1. CDR1 DFQATT and CDR2 SNEGSKA come from the germline V gene (reference sequence). This CDR3 region has 15 residues. V shed 5 bases, J shed 0 bases, and the junction held 6 bases outside the gene matches. CDR3 sequence reads: CSALSGTGGSYEQYF. The DNA of the CDR3 is TGCAGTGCTTTGTCCGGGACAGGGGGCTCCTACGAGCAGTACTTC.

This clonotype has at least ten counts. V and J are TRBV7-2 and TRBJ1-6; 8 bases are a match to TRBD1. The CDR3 totals 14 residues. CDR1 and CDR2 from the germline V gene are SGHTA and FQGNSA. Losses at the gene ends were 5 bases for V and 9 bases for J; bases not matched to a gene: 6. The DNA for the CDR3 is TGTGCCAGCAGCCCCCAGGGGGCGAGTTCACCCCTCCACTTT. Translating gives CASSPQGASSPLHF.

This clonotype has a count of ten or more. The V gene is TRBV6-2 or TRBV6-3, the J gene TRBJ2-5; D is undetermined. The CDR3 runs to 15 residues. Germline CDR1 reads MNHEY; CDR2 reads SVGEGT. V lost 7 bases, J lost 5 bases, and 20 bases lay in between. As DNA, the CDR3 is TGTGCCAGCACTCCCGGGCAGGCTTACTTTGAGACCCAGTACTTC. Encoded protein: CASTPGQAYFETQYF.

CDR3 protein: CASSLSGAQDTGELFF. The CDR3 nucleotides are TGTGCCAGCAGTTTATCGGGAGCCCAAGATACCGGGGAGCTGTTTTTT. The rearrangement joins TRBV27 to TRBJ2-2, with D possibly being TRBD2 (5 bases). V shed 0 bases and J shed 5 bases, with 13 bases lying between them. Germline CDR1 and CDR2: MNHEY and SMNVEV (reference sequence). The CDR3 sequence is 16 residues long.

Many counts were recorded for this clonotype. The chain uses TRBV11-1 and TRBJ1-1; D is possibly TRBD1 (5 bases). The CDR3 spans 11 residues. Per the germline V gene, CDR1 is SGHAT and CDR2 is FQDESV (reference sequence). Trimming cost V 6 bases and J 14 bases, with 16 bases left between them. This CDR3 reads CASSQGTEVFF. DNA of the CDR3: TGTGCCAGCAGTCAGGGCACAGAAGTCTTCTTT.

Ten or more counts support this clonotype. The rearrangement links TRBV20-1 to TRBJ2-1; D uncertain. Germline lookup yields CDR1 DFQATT and CDR2 SNEGSKA (reference sequence). The length of the CDR3 is 12 residues. V was shortened by 0 bases and J by 5 bases, with 5 bases between the two germline ends. CDR3 nucleotide sequence: TGCAGTGCTAGAGATATCAACAATGAGCAGTTCTTC. Protein: CSARDINNEQFF.

The chain combines TRBV6-2 or TRBV6-3 with TRBJ2-5; 8 bases agree with TRBD1. The CDR3 length is 16 residues. The junction had 11 bases not matched to a gene; V was cut back by 7 bases and J by 1 base. Germline V CDR1 and CDR2: MNHEY, SVGEGT. The CDR3 DNA is TGTGCCAGCACACAACAGACAGGGGCAGTCCAAGAGACCCAGTACTTC. This sequence encodes CASTQQTGAVQETQYF.

This clonotype was seen repeatedly, ten times or more. In nucleotides, the CDR3 is TGTGCCAGCAGCTTTTGGACTAACCAAGAGACCCAGTACTTC. It encodes CASSFWTNQETQYF. This chain connects TRBV7-9 to TRBJ2-5; weak D call: TRBD2 (6 bases). The CDR3 length is 14 residues. Trimming pared 3 bases from V and 0 bases from J, leaving 8 bases between. CDR1 SEHNR and CDR2 FQNEAQ come from the germline V gene (reference sequence). The full variable domain, rest sourced from reference TRBV7-9 and TRBJ2-5, is DTGVSQNPRHKITKRGQNVTFRCDPISEHNRLYWYRQTLGQGPEFLTYFQNEAQLEKSRLLSDRFSAERPKGSFSTLEIQRTEQGDSAMYLCASSFWTNQETQYFGPGTRLLVL.

In its sample, this clonotype was seen many times. CDR3 residues: CSATGGAYEQYF. DNA for the CDR3: TGCAGTGCTACAGGGGGCGCATACGAGCAGTACTTC. The chain uses TRBV20-1 and TRBJ2-7, with 8 positions matching TRBD1. This CDR3 has 12 residues. V shed 4 bases and J 4 bases; nucleotides not matched to a gene: 3. CDR1 and CDR2 from the germline V gene are DFQATT and SNEGSKA (reference sequence).

There are a few counts of this clonotype. The rearrangement links TRBV28 to TRBJ2-7, with D perhaps matching TRBD1 or TRBD2 (5 bases each). Germline loops: CDR1 MDHEN, CDR2 SYDVKM. This CDR3 has 14 residues. V was clipped by 5 bases and J by 2 bases, with 13 bases between them. CDR3 bases: TGTGCCAGCAGTACGCCAGGGACCCCCTACGAGCAGTACTTC. It translates to CASSTPGTPYEQYF. The variable domain in full, with the rest retrieved from reference TRBV28 and TRBJ2-7, is DVKVTQSSRYLVKRTGEKVFLECVQDMDHENMFWYRQDPGLGLRLIYFSYDVKMKEKGDIPEGYSVSREKKERFSLILESASTNQTSMYLCASSTPGTPYEQYFGPGTRLTVT.